The 21 T cell receptor beta chains below were found in one sample sequenced in a study of blood T cell repertoires in COVID-19. Data came from immunoSEQ multiplex PCR; TCRdb stores just in-frame clones and leaves some out. Of roughly 380,000 clones listed, roughly 90% are singletons. The sample comprised peripheral blood. The receptors stem from a woman aged 60-70 years with COVID-19, enrolled during active disease.

The chain has TRBV15 and TRBJ1-2; 8 bases agree with TRBD1. The J segment lost 3 bases and the V segment lost 3 bases, leaving 18 bases of the junction unmatched. The CDR3 length is 19 residues. The V gene's germline CDR1 is LNHNV and CDR2 YYDKDF (reference sequence). The CDR3 sequence: CATSRNTRQGRPGDYGYTF. The CDR3 DNA is TGTGCCACCAGCAGGAATACAAGACAGGGGAGACCGGGGGACTATGGCTACACCTTC.

The rearrangement links TRBV30 to TRBJ1-6, with D tentatively TRBD1 (5 bases). The germline V gene has CDR1 GTSNPN and CDR2 SVGIG (reference sequence). Trimming shortened V by 5 bases and J by 7 bases, and 15 bases separated the two germline ends. The CDR3 spans 14 residues. In DNA form, the CDR3 reads TGTGCCTGGGACCTGGACACTCTAAATTCACCCCTCCACTTT. Translating it yields CAWDLDTLNSPLHF.

The chain combines TRBV6-2 or TRBV6-3 with TRBJ2-3, with D possibly TRBD2 on 5 matching bases. The CDR3 loop spans 14 amino acids. V lost 6 bases and J 2 bases, leaving 12 bases between the germline ends. Germline V gene lookup returns CDR1 MNHEY and CDR2 SVGEGT. CDR3 in amino acids: CASSLPGSTDTQYF. CDR3 DNA: TGTGCCAGCAGCCTACCGGGATCCACAGATACGCAGTATTTT.

The rearrangement joins TRBV2 to TRBJ2-7, with D unresolved. Trimming took 4 bases from V and 2 from J, leaving 18 bases between them. The CDR3 covers 16 residues. Per germline, CDR1 SNHLY and CDR2 FYNNEI. CDR3 in amino acids: CASSGSPPRWAYEQYF. CDR3 sequence (DNA): TGTGCCAGCAGTGGTTCCCCGCCCAGGTGGGCCTACGAGCAGTACTTC.

This clone was picked up a small number of times. The genes are TRBV15 and TRBJ1-5; D is possibly TRBD1 (5 bases). V shed 8 bases and J shed 0 bases, with 14 bases lying between them. Germline CDR1 and CDR2: LNHNV and YYDKDF (reference sequence). This CDR3 is 15 amino acids long. CDR3 residues: CATASQGGSNQPQHF. DNA of the CDR3: TGTGCCACCGCCTCCCAGGGAGGTAGCAATCAGCCCCAGCATTTT.

The rearrangement joins TRBV28 to TRBJ1-6, with TRBD1 matching over 7 bases. Looked up from germline, CDR1 is MDHEN and CDR2 is SYDVKM. The CDR3 is 15 amino acids. The J segment lost 9 bases and the V segment lost 3 bases, leaving 8 bases of the junction unmatched. CDR3 sequence reads: CASSFSQGRFSPLHF. The CDR3, as DNA: TGTGCCAGCAGTTTCTCACAGGGGCGTTTTTCACCCCTCCACTTT. Variable domain in full (rest from reference TRBV28 and TRBJ1-6): DVKVTQSSRYLVKRTGEKVFLECVQDMDHENMFWYRQDPGLGLRLIYFSYDVKMKEKGDIPEGYSVSREKKERFSLILESASTNQTSMYLCASSFSQGRFSPLHFGNGTRLTVT.

This chain links TRBV19 with TRBJ1-5; TRBD1 agrees at 7 bases. The CDR3 sequence is 13 residues long. Germline assignment: CDR1 LNHDA and CDR2 SQIVND (reference sequence). Trimming took 7 bases from V and 7 from J; bases not matched to a gene: 7. The CDR3 DNA reads as TGTGCCAGTACCACCCAGGGGGGACAGCCCCAGCATTTT. It specifies CASTTQGGQPQHF.

This clone was seen only once. V gene TRBV6-5 combines with J gene TRBJ1-1; 7 nucleotides align to TRBD1. V trimming: 5 bases; J trimming: 8 bases; junction bases outside the gene matches: 5. Germline V gives CDR1 MNHEY, CDR2 SVGAGI. The CDR3 covers 12 residues. The CDR3 loop reads CASSTRQGEAFF. In nucleotides, the CDR3 is TGTGCCAGCAGTACCAGACAGGGCGAAGCTTTCTTT.

This clone was detected a few times. The chain carries TRBV28 and TRBJ1-1; D possibly corresponds to TRBD1 (5 bases). The germline gives CDR1 MDHEN, CDR2 SYDVKM. Trimming pared 2 bases from V and 1 base from J, leaving 26 bases between. The CDR3 loop spans 20 amino acids. The CDR3 DNA sequence: TGTGCCAGCAGTTTACCTGCCCCGGGAGAGGGGCGGCAGACGAACACTGAAGCTTTCTTT. It codes for CASSLPAPGEGRQTNTEAFF.

The chain uses TRBV9 and TRBJ2-1; a possible D gene is TRBD2 (6 bases). Germline V lookup: CDR1 SGDLS, CDR2 YYNGEE. The ends were cut back, 2 bases at V and 5 bases at J, with 14 bases in the middle. The CDR3 extends over 15 amino acids. CDR3 region: CASSVLGTVNNEQFF. CDR3 DNA: TGTGCCAGCAGCGTTTTAGGGACTGTGAACAATGAGCAGTTCTTC.

The J gene is TRBJ1-3, the V gene TRBV7-6; tentatively, D is TRBD1 (5 bases). Germline V CDR1 and CDR2: SGHVS, FNYEAQ. V was pared by 2 bases and J by 3 bases, with 17 bases between. The CDR3 has 17 residues. CDR3 amino acids: CASSLYPDGGIGNTIYF. In nucleotides, the CDR3 is TGTGCCAGCAGCTTATATCCCGACGGGGGAATTGGAAACACCATATATTTT.

CDR3 in DNA: TGTGCCACCGCGGGAGGAGGGGCTCTTGGCTACACCTTC. Translating gives CATAGGGALGYTF. The V gene is TRBV10-3, the J gene TRBJ1-2; a possible D gene is TRBD1 (5 bases). V gave up 10 bases and J gave up 7 bases, with 19 bases separating them. Germline CDR1 reads ENHRY; CDR2 reads SYGVKD. The CDR3 has 13 amino acids.

The J gene is TRBJ1-3, the V gene TRBV7-9; possibly TRBD1 for D (5 bases). This CDR3 comprises 15 residues. Trimming stripped 4 bases from V and 0 bases from J, with 10 bases between. Germline V gives CDR1 SEHNR, CDR2 FQNEAQ (reference sequence). In DNA form, the CDR3 reads TGTGCCAGCAGCTACCGACAGTTCTCTGGAAACACCATATATTTT. This codes for CASSYRQFSGNTIYF.

In DNA form, the CDR3 reads TGTGCCAGCACCCTAACAGGGGTGCCTAATGAAAAACTGTTTTTT. Amino acid sequence: CASTLTGVPNEKLFF. The chain joins TRBV5-5 to TRBJ1-4, with 7 bases fitting TRBD1. The CDR3 spans 15 residues. The V segment lost 6 bases and the J segment 3 bases; nucleotides outside the gene matches: 8. Germline V lookup: CDR1 SGHKS, CDR2 YYEKEE (reference sequence).

This sequence joins TRBV7-2 and TRBJ1-3; D unresolved. Germline CDR1 is SGHTA and CDR2 is FQGNSA. The length of the CDR3 is 15 residues. Trimming removed 5 bases at V and 9 bases at J, with 20 bases between. Written as DNA, the CDR3 is TGTGCCAGCAGCCCGACGGTGGCAGGTCCAGGCACCATATATTTT. Translated, it gives CASSPTVAGPGTIYF.

This clone has only a few counts. The J gene is TRBJ1-1, the V gene TRBV13; possibly TRBD1 for D (5 bases). The length of the CDR3 is 14 residues. Per germline, CDR1 PRHDT and CDR2 FYEKMQ (reference sequence). With 5 bases removed from V and 3 bases from J, the gap between germline ends came to 13 bases. The CDR3 is CASSPGGMDTEAFF. CDR3 bases: TGTGCCAGCAGCCCCGGGGGAATGGACACTGAAGCTTTCTTT.

The gene calls are TRBV9 and TRBJ2-2; 10 positions agree with TRBD2. The CDR3 consists of 18 residues. Germline V lookup: CDR1 SGDLS, CDR2 YYNGEE. With V trimmed by 0 bases and J by 4 bases, 9 bases remained unmatched. The CDR3 loop is CASSVVGSGGLGTGELFF. In nucleotides, the CDR3 is TGTGCCAGCAGCGTAGTAGGTAGCGGGGGGTTAGGCACCGGGGAGCTGTTTTTT. The variable domain in full, completed from reference TRBV9 and TRBJ2-2, reads DSGVTQTPKHLITATGQRVTLRCSPRSGDLSVYWYQQSLDQGLQFLIQYYNGEERAKGNILERFSAQQFPDLHSELNLSSLELGDSALYFCASSVVGSGGLGTGELFFGEGSRLTVL.

This chain joins TRBV7-9 and TRBJ1-1; the match to TRBD1 covers 9 bases. Germline loops: CDR1 SEHNR, CDR2 FQNEAQ (reference sequence). With V trimmed by 3 bases and J by 6 bases, 5 bases remained unmatched. The CDR3 is 14 residues long. This chain's CDR3 is CASSFGTGGAEAFF. DNA for the CDR3: TGTGCCAGCAGCTTCGGCACAGGGGGCGCTGAAGCTTTCTTT.

The J gene is TRBJ2-3, the V gene TRBV7-9; D is undetermined. Trimming removed 3 bases from V and 5 bases from J, with 12 bases in between. The CDR3 extends over 14 amino acids. Germline CDR1 SEHNR, CDR2 FQNEAQ (reference sequence). Written as DNA, the CDR3 is TGTGCCAGCAGCTTGAGAGCAGCAGGAGATACGCAGTATTTT. Translation gives CASSLRAAGDTQYF.

The gene calls are TRBV18 and TRBJ1-4; D call uncertain. V was trimmed by 0 bases and J by 8 bases, leaving 10 bases between them. The CDR3 has 14 amino acids. Germline V gives CDR1 KGHSH, CDR2 LQKENI. CDR3 in DNA: TGTGCCAGCTCACCACCCGGGTTTGGGGAAAAACTGTTTTTT. This codes for CASSPPGFGEKLFF.

The rearrangement uses TRBV5-1 and TRBJ1-4; 9 nucleotides line up with TRBD1. This CDR3 comprises 17 residues. Germline V gene lookup returns CDR1 SGHRS and CDR2 YFSETQ. V shed 3 bases, J shed 5 bases, and the junction held 11 bases outside the gene matches. The CDR3 here is CASSSQGGQGRNEKLFF. CDR3 nucleotides: TGCGCCAGCAGCTCCCAGGGGGGACAGGGCAGAAATGAAAAACTGTTTTTT.